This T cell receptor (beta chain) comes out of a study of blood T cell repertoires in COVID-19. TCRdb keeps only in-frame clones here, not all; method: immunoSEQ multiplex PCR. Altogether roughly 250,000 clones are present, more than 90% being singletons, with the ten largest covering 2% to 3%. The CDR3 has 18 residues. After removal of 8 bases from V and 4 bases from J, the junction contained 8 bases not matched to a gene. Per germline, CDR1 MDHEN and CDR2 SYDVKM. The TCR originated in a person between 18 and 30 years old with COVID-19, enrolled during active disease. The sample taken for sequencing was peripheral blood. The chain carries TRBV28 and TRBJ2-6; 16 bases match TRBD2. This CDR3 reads CASAGTSGRGAGANVLTF. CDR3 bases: TGTGCCAGCGCCGGGACTAGCGGGAGGGGGGCCGGGGCCAACGTCCTGACTTTC.